This T cell receptor beta chain is drawn from a study of blood T cell repertoires in COVID-19. Study-level background: Samples representing acute and convalescent COVID-19 were sourced from the United States, Italy and Spain. Nucleic acid was either cDNA or gDNA, and it came from T cells, B-cell-depleted T cells, or PBMCs.

This clone was picked up one time. Trimming took 0 bases from V and 5 from J, leaving 12 bases between them. There are 15 residues in the CDR3. The germline V gene encodes CDR1 KGHDR and CDR2 SFDVKD. Participants were placed into cohorts based on the clinical history they reported. Assay: immunoSEQ multiplex PCR; the TCRdb copy retains only in-frame clones and omits some. The table has fewer than 350,000 clones, approximately 90% seen once; the top ten hold 2.3%. The clonotype was recovered from a woman aged 40-49 years with acute COVID-19. The rearrangement links TRBV24-1 to TRBJ2-5; a possible D gene is TRBD2 (7 bases). Sequenced sample: PBMCs or T cells enriched from blood (not recorded which). The CDR3 spells CATSDLRGAGETQYF. The DNA of the CDR3 is TGTGCCACCAGTGATTTGCGGGGGGCCGGGGAGACCCAGTACTTC.